This is a list of T cell receptor beta chains from one sample in a study of cytomegalovirus exposure and HLA in healthy donors. The repertoire was sequenced with immunoSEQ multiplex PCR; TCRdb's copy has only in-frame clones and lacks some. Among 150,000 to 200,000 clones listed, around three quarters were seen once. Sequencing was performed on PBMCs. The source is a woman aged 40 to 50 in good health and CMV-seronegative. Each CDR3 is given with its conserved first and last residue. Fields, in order: J gene, V gene, CDR3 protein.

J gene: TRBJ2-1; V gene: TRBV28; CDR3 protein: CASSPRTVSYNEQFF
J gene: TRBJ2-7; V gene: TRBV6-5; CDR3 protein: CASSYARLAYEQYF
J gene: TRBJ2-7; V gene: TRBV27; CDR3 protein: CASRDSASREQYF
J gene: TRBJ1-1; V gene: TRBV19; CDR3 protein: CASSIVGDRRNTEAFF
J gene: TRBJ2-3; V gene: TRBV5-1; CDR3 protein: CASSLEGYRTDTQYF
J gene: TRBJ1-1; V gene: TRBV30; CDR3 protein: CAWSPGGARAFF
J gene: TRBJ1-1; V gene: TRBV6-5; CDR3 protein: CASSLPPTGNTEAFF
J gene: TRBJ2-1; V gene: TRBV6-5; CDR3 protein: CASSKLPSDEQFF
J gene: TRBJ2-3; V gene: TRBV9; CDR3 protein: CASSPTTGRPLRPTDTQYF
J gene: TRBJ2-7; V gene: TRBV27; CDR3 protein: CASSFRTRAYEQYF
J gene: TRBJ1-2; V gene: TRBV7-9; CDR3 protein: CASSPFGGGGYGYTF
J gene: TRBJ2-1; V gene: TRBV6-5; CDR3 protein: CASSGTRTYNEQFF
J gene: TRBJ1-1; V gene: TRBV29-1; CDR3 protein: CSVEDMAGSNTEAFF
J gene: TRBJ2-5; V gene: TRBV19; CDR3 protein: CASSIPGGKETQYF
J gene: TRBJ1-1; V gene: TRBV5-4; CDR3 protein: CASSFDRNTEAFF
J gene: TRBJ1-5; V gene: TRBV19; CDR3 protein: CASSMGSGFQHF
J gene: TRBJ2-2; V gene: TRBV25-1; CDR3 protein: CASIGLADTGELFF
J gene: TRBJ2-3; V gene: TRBV14; CDR3 protein: CASSQVSDKYTDTQYF
J gene: TRBJ1-1; V gene: TRBV6-1; CDR3 protein: CASSDHRVGVKGRQAFF
J gene: TRBJ2-6; V gene: TRBV19; CDR3 protein: CASLRRGGWAGANVLTF
J gene: TRBJ2-5; V gene: TRBV29-1; CDR3 protein: CSVGGFGLAGSQETQYF
J gene: TRBJ2-6; V gene: TRBV10-3; CDR3 protein: CAIRSSVSGANVLTF
J gene: TRBJ1-1; V gene: TRBV11-3; CDR3 protein: CASSNTRRDRNTEAFF
J gene: TRBJ2-7; V gene: TRBV29-1; CDR3 protein: CSVVHQTSGIGEQYF
J gene: TRBJ2-7; V gene: TRBV29-1; CDR3 protein: CSVRDRGPLEQYF
J gene: TRBJ2-4; V gene: TRBV2; CDR3 protein: CASKEGGPLSTSAKNIQYF
J gene: TRBJ2-1; V gene: TRBV7-9; CDR3 protein: CASSPGTSGGHEQFF
J gene: TRBJ1-2; V gene: TRBV5-4; CDR3 protein: CASSIRQGGGSGYTF